The 9 T cell receptor beta chains below were found in one sample sequenced in a study of T-cell reconstitution after alpha-beta-depleted transplantation in children. Unique molecular identifiers were built into the TCRbeta library. MiXCR was run by TCRdb on the PCR reads, yielding one entry per CDR3 protein. The table includes 600,000 to 700,000 distinct CDR3 sequences, roughly 15% detected once. This material consisted of PBMCs from the stem cell graft donor, taken from the stem cell graft. The origin of the receptors is a human donor who donated a stem cell graft to a child with acute myeloid leukemia.

J is TRBJ1-1 and V is TRBV5-1, with 7 bases fitting TRBD1. This CDR3 is built from 16 residues. J lost 1 base, V lost 4 bases, and 10 bases had no gene match. The germline CDR1 and CDR2 sequences are SGHRS and YFSETQ. The CDR3 bases are TGCGCCAGCAGCGCAGCCCTGACAGGGCAGAACACTGAAGCTTTCTTT. Protein sequence: CASSAALTGQNTEAFF.

This clonotype was detected only a few times. The gene calls are TRBV12-3 or TRBV12-4 and TRBJ1-5; the match to TRBD1 covers 10 bases. The CDR3 is 15 amino acids. J gave up 5 bases and V 7 bases, and 8 bases lay outside the gene matches. DNA for the CDR3: TGTGCCAGCAAGCGAGGGACAGGGGATTATCAGCCCCAGCATTTT. This translates into CASKRGTGDYQPQHF.

V and J are TRBV6-1 and TRBJ1-5; D uncertain. Germline assignment: CDR1 MNHNS and CDR2 SASEGT. The CDR3 is 14 amino acids. V shed 4 bases and J shed 5 bases, with 12 bases lying between them. The CDR3 spells CASSGVNGDQPQHF. In nucleotides, the CDR3 is TGTGCCAGCAGTGGGGTTAACGGGGATCAGCCCCAGCATTTT.

The sample holds many counts of this clonotype. The chain is built from TRBV7-9 and TRBJ1-5; D remains unclear. V was trimmed by 5 bases and J by 5 bases, leaving 7 bases between them. This CDR3 has 12 amino acids. Per the germline V gene, CDR1 is SEHNR and CDR2 is FQNEAQ (reference sequence). In DNA, the CDR3 is TGTGCCAGCAGCCTTCCGGATCAGCCCCAGCATTTT. Translation gives CASSLPDQPQHF.

In its sample, this clonotype was seen many times. The chain recombines TRBV29-1 with TRBJ2-7; 7 nucleotides match TRBD1. The germline CDR1 and CDR2 sequences are SQVTM and ANQGSEA. This CDR3 contains 13 residues. Trimming cost V 6 bases and J 5 bases; bases outside gene matches: 10. CDR3 sequence (DNA): TGCAGCGTCCGTCACAGGGGACGGGACGAGCAGTACTTC. It is translated as CSVRHRGRDEQYF.

About this clonotype: This clone may be a read error of a much larger clone one base away. The chain has TRBV29-1 and TRBJ1-1, with D tentatively TRBD1 (5 bases). The CDR3 sequence is 12 residues long. V was trimmed by 7 bases and J by 3 bases, leaving 12 bases between them. The germline gives CDR1 SQVTM, CDR2 ANQGSEA. As DNA, the CDR3 is TGCAGCGGTGTGACAGCGGACACTGAAGCTTTCTTT. This translates into CSGVTADTEAFF.

The J gene is TRBJ2-7, the V gene TRBV5-1, with 7 bases lining up with TRBD1. CDR3 length equals 16 residues. The trim removed 3 bases at V and 7 bases at J, leaving 16 bases unmatched. CDR1 is SGHRS, CDR2 YFSETQ, per germline. The CDR3 here is CASSSRTGRLPREQYF. The CDR3 DNA reads TGCGCCAGCAGCTCCCGGACAGGACGACTCCCTCGGGAGCAGTACTTC.

This clonotype was picked up many times. The rearrangement links TRBV20-1 to TRBJ2-1, with TRBD2 identical over 9 bases. Per germline, CDR1 DFQATT and CDR2 SNEGSKA (reference sequence). This CDR3 comprises 15 residues. The trim removed 6 bases at V and 8 bases at J, leaving 14 bases unmatched. CDR3: CSAPAPKLAGYEQFF. The DNA for the CDR3 is TGCAGTGCCCCCGCCCCCAAACTAGCGGGCTATGAGCAGTTCTTC.

Many counts were recorded for this clonotype. The chain joins TRBV29-1 to TRBJ2-2; no reliable D call. CDR3 length: 10 residues. Trimming pared 3 bases from V and 6 bases from J, leaving 2 bases between. The germline V gene encodes CDR1 SQVTM and CDR2 ANQGSEA. The CDR3 DNA sequence: TGCAGCGTTGAGGCCGGGGAGCTGTTTTTT. It yields the protein CSVEAGELFF.